The 30 T cell receptor beta chains below were found in one sample sequenced in a study of shared clonotypes between healthy human individuals. The protocol was immunoSEQ multiplex PCR, while the TCRdb copy is restricted to in-frame clones and leaves out a portion. The profile covers 600,000 or so clones, with 85% to 95% appearing a single time and 0.11% taken by the ten largest. The naive CD8 fraction comprised CD45RO-negative cells positively selected for CCR7 and excluded terminally differentiated effector memory CD45RA+ cells. Material for sequencing was naive CD8+ T cells sorted from blood. The receptors here all came from a young woman in good health.

V gene TRBV6-1 combines with J gene TRBJ2-7; 12 bases match TRBD2. Per germline, CDR1 MNHNS and CDR2 SASEGT. The CDR3 contains 17 residues. J gave up 3 bases and V 4 bases, and 10 bases lay outside the gene matches. CDR3 residues: CASSAFYPGLAGYEQYF. Written as DNA, the CDR3 is TGTGCCAGCAGTGCCTTTTACCCGGGACTAGCGGGCTACGAGCAGTACTTC.

The gene calls are TRBV27 and TRBJ1-2; D is undetermined. The CDR3 extends over 14 amino acids. Germline-derived CDR1 and CDR2 are MNHEY and SMNVEV (reference sequence). V lost 4 bases to trimming and J lost 4 bases, with 13 bases between them. CDR3 bases: TGTGCCAGCAGTTACGGGCTGGCGGGCTATGGCTACACCTTC. Protein: CASSYGLAGYGYTF.

This chain joins TRBV9 and TRBJ2-5; TRBD1 or TRBD2 may be the D gene (5 bases each). The tail of the sequence fits TRBJ2-7 better, so the J call may be wrong. This CDR3 comprises 13 residues. Germline V gene data show CDR1 as SGDLS and CDR2 as YYNGEE. DNA for the CDR3: TGTGCCAGCAGCATCGGGACCAACTACGAGCAGTACTTC. Its protein product is CASSIGTNYEQYF.

The V gene is TRBV13, the J gene TRBJ2-5, with D perhaps matching TRBD2 (5 bases). The CDR3 spans 17 residues. CDR1 and CDR2 (germline): PRHDT, FYEKMQ (reference sequence). Trimming shortened V by 5 bases and J by 3 bases, and 22 bases separated the two germline ends. The CDR3 DNA sequence: TGTGCCAGCAGCCCTACGCGTCGCGGGCTAATGGAAGAGACCCAGTACTTC. Translating gives CASSPTRRGLMEETQYF. Looking up the rest from reference TRBV13 and TRBJ2-5 gives the full variable domain: AAGVIQSPRHLIKEKRETATLKCYPIPRHDTVYWYQQGPGQDPQFLISFYEKMQSDKGSIPDRFSAQQFSDYHSELNMSSLELGDSALYFCASSPTRRGLMEETQYFGPGTRLLVL.

The gene calls are TRBV6-5 and TRBJ2-7, with a possible D match to TRBD1 (6 bases). The germline V gene has CDR1 MNHEY and CDR2 SVGAGI. Trimming took off 7 bases at V and 0 bases at J, with 16 bases between the two ends. The CDR3 is made up of 15 amino acids. CDR3 DNA: TGTGCCAGCAAGTTTGGGGACACACTCTCCTACGAGCAGTACTTC. This sequence encodes CASKFGDTLSYEQYF.

The gene calls are TRBV29-1 and TRBJ2-1; the match to TRBD1 covers 9 bases. The CDR3 contains 14 residues. Germline V lookup: CDR1 SQVTM, CDR2 ANQGSEA. V dropped 6 bases and J dropped 3; count of bases not matched to a gene: 6. This CDR3 is CSVAGTGRYNEQFF. The CDR3, as DNA: TGCAGCGTCGCCGGGACAGGGCGCTACAATGAGCAGTTCTTC.

The chain links TRBV2 to TRBJ1-1; D is possibly TRBD1 (6 bases). Germline V lookup: CDR1 SNHLY, CDR2 FYNNEI. The CDR3 runs 15 residues. V was shortened by 1 base and J by 4 bases, with 13 bases between the two germline ends. CDR3 sequence: CASSEGQVFVTEAFF. CDR3 in DNA: TGTGCCAGCAGTGAAGGACAGGTGTTCGTCACTGAAGCTTTCTTT.

This clone has more than one count but fewer than ten. The chain carries TRBV19 and TRBJ1-2; TRBD1 agrees at 7 bases. This CDR3 is built from 11 residues. J gave up 8 bases and V 4 bases, and 1 base lay outside the gene matches. Germline V gene sequence: CDR1 LNHDA, CDR2 SQIVND (reference sequence). CDR3 residues: CASSKGAGYTF. CDR3 coding DNA: TGTGCCAGTAGTAAGGGGGCGGGCTACACCTTC. The full variable domain, its missing parts supplied by reference TRBV19 and TRBJ1-2, is DGGITQSPKYLFRKEGQNVTLSCEQNLNHDAMYWYRQDPGQGLRLIYYSQIVNDFQKGDIAEGYSVSREKKESFPLTVTSAQKNPTAFYLCASSKGAGYTFGSGTRLTVV.

V is TRBV4-1 and J is TRBJ2-2; D may be TRBD1 or TRBD2 (6 bases each). Germline assignment: CDR1 MGHRA and CDR2 YSYEKL. The CDR3 contains 14 residues. V was clipped by 0 bases and J by 6 bases, with 8 bases between them. In DNA form, the CDR3 reads TGCGCCAGCAGCCAAGATAGGGGGGCCGGGGAGCTGTTTTTT. Amino acid sequence: CASSQDRGAGELFF.

This clone occurred once. The chain recombines TRBV7-9 with TRBJ2-5; tentative D call: TRBD1 (5 bases). The end of the DNA aligns better with TRBJ2-7, so the J call may be wrong. This CDR3 spans 13 amino acids. Germline-derived CDR1 and CDR2 are SEHNR and FQNEAQ (reference sequence). The CDR3 spells CASSFSGIHEQYF. CDR3 nucleotide sequence: TGTGCCAGCAGCTTTTCAGGGATCCACGAGCAGTACTTC.

The CDR3: CASSFRDRGRETQYF. CDR3 nucleotides: TGTGCCAGCAGCTTCCGGGACAGGGGACGGGAGACCCAGTACTTC. The genes are TRBV7-9 and TRBJ2-5, with 10 bases identical to TRBD1. The CDR3 is 15 residues long. V was pared by 3 bases and J by 5 bases, with 6 bases of the junction left unmatched. CDR1 is SEHNR and CDR2 is FQNEAQ in the germline V gene (reference sequence).

This chain joins TRBV27 and TRBJ2-2; 7 bases agree with TRBD1. Germline V gives CDR1 MNHEY, CDR2 SMNVEV (reference sequence). V lost 5 bases to trimming and J lost 6 bases; unmatched junction nucleotides: 3. This CDR3 comprises 13 residues. The CDR3 DNA reads as TGTGCCAGCAGTCCTCAGGGGGCCGGGGAGCTGTTTTTT. This translates into CASSPQGAGELFF.

This chain connects TRBV7-8 to TRBJ1-1; D not certain. Per the germline V gene, CDR1 is SGHVS and CDR2 is FQNEAQ. With 4 bases removed from V and 3 bases from J, the gap between germline ends came to 15 bases. The length of the CDR3 is 15 residues. The CDR3, as DNA: TGTGCCAGCAGCTCAACTCACACGATGGACACTGAAGCTTTCTTT. Its protein is CASSSTHTMDTEAFF. The whole variable domain, filled in from reference TRBV7-8 and TRBJ1-1, reads GAGVSQSPRYKVAKRGQDVALRCDPISGHVSLFWYQQALGQGPEFLTYFQNEAQLDKSGLPSDRFFAERPEGSVSTLKIQRTQQEDSAVYLCASSSTHTMDTEAFFGQGTRLTVV.

The chain carries TRBV6-4 and TRBJ1-1; TRBD1 agrees at 9 bases. Unmatched junction bases numbered 19, after V lost 3 bases and J lost 5 bases. The CDR3 spans 19 residues. Germline assignment: CDR1 MRHNA and CDR2 SNTAGT. This chain's CDR3 is CASSDYPVPGQGRRTEAFF. The CDR3 coding sequence is TGTGCCAGCAGTGATTACCCAGTCCCGGGACAGGGCAGAAGGACTGAAGCTTTCTTT.

This sequence joins TRBV5-6 and TRBJ2-7, with D perhaps TRBD1 or TRBD2 (5 bases each). The CDR3 runs to 13 residues. The germline V gene has CDR1 SGHDT and CDR2 YYEEEE. The V end lost 0 bases, the J end lost 8 bases, and 12 bases lay between the germline ends. CDR3 sequence: CASSLGEPGQQYF. Written as DNA, the CDR3 is TGTGCCAGCAGCTTGGGGGAACCGGGACAGCAGTACTTC.

The genes are TRBV14 and TRBJ1-1, with D tentatively TRBD1 (6 bases). The CDR3 length is 15 residues. CDR1 SGHDN and CDR2 FVKESK come from the germline V gene. Trimming cost V 3 bases and J 0 bases, with 11 bases left between them. The CDR3 DNA reads TGTGCCAGCAGCCACCGCGGGGGGCTGAACACTGAAGCTTTCTTT. It specifies CASSHRGGLNTEAFF.

The chain joins TRBV5-1 to TRBJ2-3, with a tentative D call TRBD1 (7 bases). Trimming shortened V by 4 bases and J by 1 base, and 22 bases separated the two germline ends. Germline V CDR1 and CDR2: SGHRS, YFSETQ. This CDR3 is 18 amino acids long. CDR3 DNA: TGCGCCAGCAGCCCGGTGGGCGGGACAGTCAGTCGCACAGATACGCAGTATTTT. Its protein is CASSPVGGTVSRTDTQYF.

The chain recombines TRBV27 with TRBJ2-1; 7 nucleotides agree with TRBD2. From germline, CDR1 is MNHEY and CDR2 SMNVEV (reference sequence). This CDR3 comprises 14 residues. The V gene end was trimmed by 4 bases and the J gene end by 4 bases; junction bases not matched to a gene: 4. CDR3 bases: TGTGCCAGCAGTTGGGGCGGGAGATACAATGAGCAGTTCTTC. Protein sequence: CASSWGGRYNEQFF.

V is TRBV6-5 and J is TRBJ2-1; weak D call: TRBD1 (5 bases). Trimming removed 4 bases at V and 2 bases at J, with 12 bases between. The CDR3 has 15 residues. Germline values: CDR1 MNHEY, CDR2 SVGAGI. The CDR3 nucleotides read TGTGCCAGCAGTTCCTTTATGGGGCCCTACAATGAGCAGTTCTTC. Translation: CASSSFMGPYNEQFF.

This chain connects TRBV28 to TRBJ2-3; D remains unclear. Trimming took 5 bases from V and 0 from J, leaving 9 bases between them. CDR1 is MDHEN and CDR2 is SYDVKM in the germline V gene. The CDR3 contains 14 residues. Here the CDR3 reads CASSRATSTDTQYF. The CDR3 bases are TGTGCCAGCAGTAGGGCGACTAGCACAGATACGCAGTATTTT.

V is TRBV27 and J is TRBJ2-5; D may be TRBD2 (6 bases). The CDR3 runs 15 residues. In germline, CDR1 is MNHEY, CDR2 SMNVEV (reference sequence). Trimming removed 5 bases from V and 1 base from J, with 14 bases in between. The CDR3 loop reads CASSARRGFQETQYF. CDR3 nucleotide sequence: TGTGCCAGCAGTGCCCGGAGGGGATTCCAAGAGACCCAGTACTTC.

The genes are TRBV27 and TRBJ2-7, with 9 positions matching TRBD2. The J segment lost 6 bases and the V segment lost 5 bases, leaving 2 bases of the junction unmatched. The CDR3 extends over 12 amino acids. Per germline, CDR1 MNHEY and CDR2 SMNVEV (reference sequence). This CDR3 reads CASSTRGGEQYF. Written as DNA, the CDR3 is TGTGCCAGCAGTACGCGGGGGGGCGAGCAGTACTTC.

The chain couples TRBV6-6 to TRBJ2-2; no definite D call. Trimming removed 6 bases at V and 7 bases at J, with 12 bases between. Per the germline V gene, CDR1 is MNHNY and CDR2 is SVGAGI (reference sequence). The CDR3 loop spans 13 amino acids. CDR3 amino acids: CASSPDTGGELFF. The CDR3 DNA is TGTGCCAGCAGCCCCGACACCGGCGGGGAGCTGTTTTTT.

V is TRBV27 and J is TRBJ2-3; D is undetermined. The CDR3 extends over 14 amino acids. The germline V gene has CDR1 MNHEY and CDR2 SMNVEV (reference sequence). V was pared by 2 bases and J by 5 bases, with 11 bases between. The CDR3 here is CASSLEPLGDTQYF. CDR3 in DNA: TGTGCCAGCAGTTTAGAGCCTCTCGGAGATACGCAGTATTTT.

The V call is TRBV7-6, the J call TRBJ2-2; 10 bases are a match to TRBD2. Trimming cost V 4 bases and J 1 base; bases outside gene matches: 3. Per germline, CDR1 SGHVS and CDR2 FNYEAQ. This CDR3 has 16 amino acids. DNA of the CDR3: TGTGCCAGCAGCTCCTCTAGCGGGGGGAACACCGGGGAGCTGTTTTTT. Protein: CASSSSSGGNTGELFF.

This chain connects TRBV27 to TRBJ2-7, with D tentatively TRBD2 (6 bases). CDR1 is MNHEY and CDR2 is SMNVEV in the germline V gene (reference sequence). Trimming took off 6 bases at V and 3 bases at J, with 15 bases between the two ends. The CDR3 is 14 amino acids. CDR3 protein: CASSFAGGFYEQYF. The CDR3 DNA is TGTGCCAGCAGCTTCGCTGGGGGGTTCTACGAGCAGTACTTC.

The gene calls are TRBV27 and TRBJ2-3; 8 bases match TRBD2. This CDR3 has 17 residues. J was trimmed by 0 bases and V by 4 bases; bases with no gene match: 9. CDR1 MNHEY and CDR2 SMNVEV come from the germline V gene (reference sequence). DNA of the CDR3: TGTGCCAGCAGTTCGGAACTAGCGGACCCAAGCACAGATACGCAGTATTTT. Its translation is CASSSELADPSTDTQYF.

The chain couples TRBV2 to TRBJ2-7; possibly TRBD1 or TRBD2 for D (7 bases each). Trimming stripped 6 bases from V and 0 bases from J, with 15 bases between. CDR1 and CDR2 (germline): SNHLY, FYNNEI. This CDR3 has 15 amino acids. The CDR3 is CASRPQGGPSYEQYF. The CDR3 DNA is TGTGCCAGCAGACCTCAGGGGGGGCCCTCCTACGAGCAGTACTTC.

V and J are TRBV6-5 and TRBJ2-2; D uncertain. Germline CDR1 MNHEY, CDR2 SVGAGI. This CDR3 comprises 16 residues. V was pared by 0 bases and J by 0 bases, with 8 bases between. CDR3 region: CASSYSVIANTGELFF. The CDR3 DNA sequence: TGTGCCAGCAGTTACTCGGTCATCGCGAACACCGGGGAGCTGTTTTTT.

The chain has TRBV19 and TRBJ1-2; D may be TRBD1 (6 bases). In germline, CDR1 is LNHDA, CDR2 SQIVND (reference sequence). V lost 3 bases to trimming and J lost 0 bases, with 14 bases between them. This CDR3 spans 16 amino acids. Here the CDR3 DNA reads TGTGCCAGTAGTATTATAGGACAGCCAACTAACTATGGCTACACCTTC. This encodes CASSIIGQPTNYGYTF.